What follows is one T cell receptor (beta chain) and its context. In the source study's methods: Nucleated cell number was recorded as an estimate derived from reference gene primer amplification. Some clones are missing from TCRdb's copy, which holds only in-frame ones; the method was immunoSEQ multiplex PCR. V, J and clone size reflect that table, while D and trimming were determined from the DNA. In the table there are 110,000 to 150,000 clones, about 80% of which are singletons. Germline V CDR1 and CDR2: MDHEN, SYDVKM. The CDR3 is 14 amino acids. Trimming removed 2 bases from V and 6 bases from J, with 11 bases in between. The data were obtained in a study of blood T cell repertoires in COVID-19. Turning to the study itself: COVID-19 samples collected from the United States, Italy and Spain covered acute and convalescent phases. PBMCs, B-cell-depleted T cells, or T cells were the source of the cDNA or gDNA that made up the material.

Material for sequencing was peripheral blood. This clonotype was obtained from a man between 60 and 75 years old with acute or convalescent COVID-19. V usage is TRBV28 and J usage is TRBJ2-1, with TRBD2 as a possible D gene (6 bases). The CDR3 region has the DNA TGTGCCAGCAGTTTAGCGGGGAATCGCAATGAGCAGTTCTTC. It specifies CASSLAGNRNEQFF.